These 22 T cell receptor beta chains share one sample of origin, sequenced in a study of cytotoxic CD8 clonotypes in ibrutinib-treated CLL. The table came from immunoSEQ multiplex PCR; TCRdb's copy has only in-frame clones and leaves some out. The table records approximately 190,000 clones, about 75% of them present only once. The specimen was PBMCs, collected after 12 months of ibrutinib treatment. The receptors were sampled from a human donor with chronic lymphocytic leukemia.

This rearrangement joins TRBV29-1 to TRBJ2-7; 9 nucleotides align to TRBD2. CDR1 is SQVTM and CDR2 is ANQGSEA in the germline V gene. After removal of 7 bases from V and 1 base from J, the junction contained 8 bases not matched to a gene. The CDR3 extends over 14 amino acids. The CDR3 reads CSARSGRISYEQYF. The CDR3 region has the DNA TGCAGCGCCAGGAGCGGGAGGATATCCTACGAGCAGTACTTC.

This clone was observed a single time. The chain couples TRBV7-2 to TRBJ1-2; D perhaps matches TRBD1 (5 bases). Between the trimmed V and J ends, which lost 6 bases and 8 bases, there was a span of 19 bases. CDR1 is SGHTA, CDR2 FQGNSA, per germline. The CDR3 spans 14 residues. The CDR3 bases are TGTGCCAGCAGTAAAATCAGGCCGGGGGGAGGCTACACCTTC. Translating it yields CASSKIRPGGGYTF.

This clone has a handful of counts. The chain combines TRBV13 with TRBJ2-2; possible D gene TRBD2, 5 bases. The CDR3 is 14 amino acids. The V end was cut by 0 bases, the J end by 7 bases, with 9 bases between. Germline-derived CDR1 and CDR2 are PRHDT and FYEKMQ (reference sequence). The CDR3 DNA is TGTGCCAGCAGCTTAGGCGGCGGGCACGGGGAGCTGTTTTTT. Its translation is CASSLGGGHGELFF.

The genes are TRBV20-1 and TRBJ1-2, with a possible D match to TRBD1 (6 bases). CDR3 size: 11 residues. Per germline, CDR1 DFQATT and CDR2 SNEGSKA (reference sequence). V lost 6 bases, J lost 6 bases, and 11 bases lay in between. The chain's CDR3 is CSAWGPNGYTF. The CDR3, as DNA: TGCAGTGCATGGGGGCCGAATGGCTACACCTTC.

This chain connects TRBV2 to TRBJ2-3; TRBD1 is a possible D gene (5 bases). Germline CDR1 is SNHLY and CDR2 is FYNNEI. CDR3 size: 13 residues. V dropped 6 bases and J dropped 6 bases, with 13 bases sitting between them. CDR3 protein: CASSPLTGDTQYF. The CDR3 nucleotides are TGTGCCAGCAGCCCCCTCACAGGTGATACGCAGTATTTT.

The chain couples TRBV29-1 to TRBJ2-1; a weak D match, TRBD1 (6 bases). Germline V gene lookup returns CDR1 SQVTM and CDR2 ANQGSEA. This CDR3 comprises 12 residues. The V gene lost 2 bases and the J gene lost 9 bases, with 11 bases spanning the gap. CDR3 coding DNA: TGCAGCGTTGAATACAGGGTCGGTGAGCAGTTCTTC. Encoded protein: CSVEYRVGEQFF.

The genes are TRBV30 and TRBJ1-3, with D maybe TRBD1 (5 bases). V lost 2 bases, J lost 0 bases, and 14 bases lay in between. This CDR3 region has 16 residues. Germline V gives CDR1 GTSNPN, CDR2 SVGIG (reference sequence). The CDR3 loop reads CAWSPGTIYSGNTIYF. CDR3 DNA sequence: TGTGCCTGGAGTCCCGGGACTATCTACTCTGGAAACACCATATATTTT.

The gene calls are TRBV6-1 and TRBJ2-7, with D perhaps TRBD2 (5 bases). This CDR3 comprises 11 residues. The V end lost 6 bases, the J end lost 4 bases, and 7 bases lay between the germline ends. The germline CDR1 and CDR2 sequences are MNHNS and SASEGT. The CDR3 coding sequence is TGTGCCAGCAGCGGGAAGTACGAGCAGTACTTC. Its translation is CASSGKYEQYF.

The chain joins TRBV9 to TRBJ2-1, with TRBD2 identical over 12 bases. V lost 3 bases and J lost 1; bases outside the gene matches: 11. This CDR3 region has 19 residues. Germline CDR1 is SGDLS and CDR2 is YYNGEE. Here the CDR3 DNA reads TGTGCCAGCAGCGACCCGCTCCTTGGGACTAGCGGGTCCTACAATGAGCAGTTCTTC. Its protein product is CASSDPLLGTSGSYNEQFF.

This clone appeared a few times. Different DNA sequences within this sample yield the same CDR3. Here the CDR3 DNA reads TGTGCCAGCAGCTTATCAGGGGCGGGTGAAAAACTGTTTTTT. Protein product: CASSLSGAGEKLFF. The chain couples TRBV7-9 to TRBJ1-4; D is possibly TRBD1 (6 bases). Deletions cut 2 bases from V and 7 bases from J, with 11 bases between. The CDR3 totals 14 residues. CDR1 and CDR2 from the germline V gene are SEHNR and FQNEAQ (reference sequence).

This chain links TRBV19 with TRBJ2-7, with 9 positions matching TRBD1. From germline, CDR1 is LNHDA and CDR2 SQIVND (reference sequence). The CDR3 runs to 15 residues. Trimming at V came to 3 bases and at J to 2 bases, leaving 5 bases not matched to a gene. The CDR3, as DNA: TGTGCCAGTAGTATCTCTCGACAGGGGGCCTACGAGCAGTACTTC. Its translation: CASSISRQGAYEQYF.

This clone was counted a single time. The V gene is TRBV19, the J gene TRBJ2-3; no firm D call. Germline V gene lookup returns CDR1 LNHDA and CDR2 SQIVND (reference sequence). The germline V and J ends were trimmed by 2 bases and 2 bases, with 8 bases remaining between them. The CDR3 covers 14 residues. Written as DNA, the CDR3 is TGTGCCAGTAGTATACCCAGGTCCACAGATACGCAGTATTTT. Its translation: CASSIPRSTDTQYF.

At least ten counts were recorded for this clone. The V call is TRBV11-2, the J call TRBJ2-2, with D unresolved. CDR3 length: 11 amino acids. CDR1 is SGHAT, CDR2 FQNNGV, per germline. V was trimmed by 7 bases and J by 6 bases, leaving 6 bases between them. CDR3: CASTFAGELFF. CDR3 DNA: TGTGCCAGCACCTTTGCCGGGGAGCTGTTTTTT. Full variable domain (rest looked up from reference TRBV11-2 and TRBJ2-2): EAGVAQSPRYKIIEKRQSVAFWCNPISGHATLYWYQQILGQGPKLLIQFQNNGVVDDSQLPKDRFSAERLKGVDSTLKIQPAKLEDSAVYLCASTFAGELFFGEGSRLTVL.

The CDR3 region is CASSPGQGLFFGGGYTF. As DNA, the CDR3 is TGTGCCAGCAGCCCGGGACAGGGGTTGTTTTTTGGGGGAGGCTACACCTTC. This chain joins TRBV27 and TRBJ1-2, with 10 bases aligning to TRBD1. There are 17 residues in the CDR3. The V gene's germline CDR1 is MNHEY and CDR2 SMNVEV (reference sequence). V was clipped by 6 bases and J by 8 bases; unmatched bases: 18.

This chain connects TRBV2 to TRBJ1-1, with TRBD1 matching over 9 bases. With V trimmed by 6 bases and J by 3 bases, 2 bases remained unmatched. The CDR3 length is 13 residues. Germline V gene sequence: CDR1 SNHLY, CDR2 FYNNEI. The CDR3 spells CASRGQGYTEAFF. In DNA form, the CDR3 reads TGTGCCAGCAGGGGACAGGGCTACACTGAAGCTTTCTTT.

The CDR3 nucleotides are TGTGCCAGCAGTTACGAGGGACAGGTGAACACTGAAGCTTTCTTT. It is translated as CASSYEGQVNTEAFF. The chain carries TRBV6-5 and TRBJ1-1, with TRBD1 matching 8 bases. Looked up from germline, CDR1 is MNHEY and CDR2 is SVGAGI. The junction had 2 bases not matched to a gene; V was cut back by 2 bases and J by 0 bases. The CDR3 is 15 amino acids.

Concerning this clone itself: The junction shows a germline mismatch at one end, possibly a read error. The DNA for the CDR3 is TGCAGTACCTCGCCCCCTCCCTCCTTC. This gives the protein CSTSPPPSF. V and J are TRBV20-1 and TRBJ1-2; D not resolved. The CDR3 loop spans 9 amino acids. From germline, CDR1 is DFQATT and CDR2 SNEGSKA (reference sequence).

The chain employs TRBV19 and TRBJ1-1; 11 bases agree with TRBD1. Per the germline V gene, CDR1 is LNHDA and CDR2 is SQIVND (reference sequence). This CDR3 region has 13 residues. Germline trimming cut 10 bases from V and 5 bases from J; bases unmatched to any gene: 6. CDR3 in amino acids: CATRDRGNTEAFF. DNA for the CDR3: TGTGCCACCCGGGACAGGGGGAATACTGAAGCTTTCTTT.

This clone was counted a single time. The chain links TRBV27 to TRBJ1-2, with D hard to call. This CDR3 has 14 residues. Germline V lookup: CDR1 MNHEY, CDR2 SMNVEV (reference sequence). The V end lost 6 bases, the J end lost 2 bases, and 13 bases lay between the germline ends. The CDR3 DNA follows: TGTGCCAGCAGAGGACTGATAGAAAACTATGGCTACACCTTC. Amino acid sequence: CASRGLIENYGYTF.

The genes are TRBV9 and TRBJ2-7; 8 nucleotides agree with TRBD2. This CDR3 region has 16 residues. The germline gives CDR1 SGDLS, CDR2 YYNGEE. V dropped 0 bases and J dropped 0; count of bases not matched to a gene: 5. As DNA, the CDR3 is TGTGCCAGCAGCGTAGGTCGGCTAGCGGGCTCCTACGAGCAGTACTTC. Protein product: CASSVGRLAGSYEQYF. The full variable domain, completed using reference TRBV9 and TRBJ2-7, is DSGVTQTPKHLITATGQRVTLRCSPRSGDLSVYWYQQSLDQGLQFLIQYYNGEERAKGNILERFSAQQFPDLHSELNLSSLELGDSALYFCASSVGRLAGSYEQYFGPGTRLTVT.

The chain carries TRBV5-6 and TRBJ2-7, with 8 bases fitting TRBD1. Germline values: CDR1 SGHDT, CDR2 YYEEEE. The trim removed 4 bases at V and 1 base at J, leaving 4 bases unmatched. CDR3 length: 14 amino acids. The CDR3 is CASSPRQGSYEQYF. The CDR3 DNA sequence: TGTGCCAGCAGCCCTAGACAGGGGTCCTACGAGCAGTACTTC.

V and J are TRBV30 and TRBJ1-4; D uncertain. The CDR3 runs 11 residues. Germline V gene lookup returns CDR1 GTSNPN and CDR2 SVGIG (reference sequence). Trimming removed 0 bases at V and 13 bases at J, with 9 bases between. CDR3 amino acids: CAWSVRLRLFF. The CDR3 DNA reads as TGTGCCTGGAGTGTCAGGCTGAGACTGTTTTTT.